This T cell receptor (beta chain) was profiled in a study of cytomegalovirus exposure and HLA in healthy donors. Whole-study results and caveats: The CMV antigen specificity of three CMV-associated chains was confirmed through in vitro analysis. Associated with cytomegalovirus, according to the listing, were approximately 160 TCR beta chains. The TCR clusters that emerged in the first cohort tended, a later analysis found, to co-occur in the 95 to 150 validation repertoires.

It was the roughly 120-subject validation cohort, separate from the roughly 700-subject first cohort, to which the donors belonged. As regards this clone: Its antigen is not known.

Germline CDR1 and CDR2: MNHNS and SASEGT. CDR3 length: 14 residues. V was pared by 4 bases and J by 1 base, with 7 bases between. Assay: immunoSEQ multiplex PCR; the TCRdb copy retains only in-frame clones and omits some. The sample gives just under 75,000 clones, about 93% of which show up once; 2.5% to 3.5% is in the top ten. The chain carries TRBV6-1 and TRBJ2-2; D is perhaps TRBD1 (5 bases). Sequenced material: PBMCs. This TCR came from a woman under 30 in good health and CMV-seropositive. The CDR3, as DNA: TGTGCCAGCAGTGTACAGGTGAACACCGGGGAGCTGTTTTTT. It translates to CASSVQVNTGELFF.